This T cell receptor (beta chain) came from a study of vaccination and CD4 T cells after COVID-19. This clonotype has more than one count but fewer than ten. Its cognate antigen is unknown. Indicated treatment: approximately nine-day PBMC culture with coronavirus spike peptide pools or control peptides (ViraFEST assay). The study sequenced cultured CD4+ T cell DNA using the Oncomine TCR Beta short-read assay. TCRdb passed the PCR reads through MiXCR, listing each CDR3 protein once. The sample shows about 21,000 distinct CDR3 sequences, approximately 48% of them seen only once. Study-wide results and limits: Spike mono-reactivity was shown by 304 of 307 vaccine-specific clones in convalescent patients. Convalescent patients gained a median about 90% of their reactive clones only post-vaccination.

CDR1 is SEHNR, CDR2 FQNEAQ, per germline (reference sequence). The CDR3 runs 13 residues. V lost 2 bases and J 5 bases, leaving 9 bases between the germline ends. This sequence joins TRBV7-9 and TRBJ1-1; unclear D gene. Sequences were obtained from CD4+ T cells from blood, cultured in vitro. The receptor was derived from a human donor who had recovered from COVID-19. The CDR3 spells CASSLLTGTEAFF. The CDR3 DNA sequence: TGTGCCAGCAGCTTACTGACGGGGACTGAAGCTTTCTTT.